These T cell receptor beta chains were read from a single sample in a study of blood T cell repertoires in COVID-19. Profiled with immunoSEQ multiplex PCR; TCRdb holds only in-frame clones, not every one. The profile covers roughly 30,000 clones, with about 80% appearing a single time and 30% to 45% taken by the ten largest. Sequenced input: peripheral blood. The receptors stem from a man aged 70 or older with acute or convalescent COVID-19. The CDR3 runs from the conserved cysteine through the conserved F or W. Each record gives: D gene, V gene, J gene, CDR3 protein. D genes are given only for firm matches.

>TRBD2|TRBV7-3|TRBJ2-1
CASSGKGLAGGLEQFF
>-|TRBV28|TRBJ2-7
CASSFGARDTLEQYF
>TRBD1|TRBV6-1|TRBJ1-6
CASSEPLQGRQVSPLHF
>-|TRBV24-1|TRBJ2-1
CATSSRLLYNEQFF
>-|TRBV6-6|TRBJ1-2
CASSYSVRGNHGYTF
>-|TRBV20-1|TRBJ2-7
CSVGRIYEQYF
>-|TRBV19|TRBJ1-1
CASSDREADTEAFF
>TRBD1|TRBV6-5|TRBJ1-2
CASTPVGQGNYGYTF
>-|TRBV6-5|TRBJ2-7
CASTGDSVTYEQYF
>-|TRBV5-8|TRBJ1-1
CASSLAEMNTEAFF
>TRBD2|TRBV4-1|TRBJ2-3
CASSKRDTDTQYF
>-|TRBV5-4|TRBJ1-1
CASSLAGNTEAFF
>TRBD1|TRBV12-3/TRBV12-4|TRBJ2-7
CASTDRVGYEQYF
>TRBD1|TRBV10-1|TRBJ2-7
CASRPDRGTYEQYF
>-|TRBV3-1/TRBV3-2|TRBJ1-5
CASSPREGDQPQHF